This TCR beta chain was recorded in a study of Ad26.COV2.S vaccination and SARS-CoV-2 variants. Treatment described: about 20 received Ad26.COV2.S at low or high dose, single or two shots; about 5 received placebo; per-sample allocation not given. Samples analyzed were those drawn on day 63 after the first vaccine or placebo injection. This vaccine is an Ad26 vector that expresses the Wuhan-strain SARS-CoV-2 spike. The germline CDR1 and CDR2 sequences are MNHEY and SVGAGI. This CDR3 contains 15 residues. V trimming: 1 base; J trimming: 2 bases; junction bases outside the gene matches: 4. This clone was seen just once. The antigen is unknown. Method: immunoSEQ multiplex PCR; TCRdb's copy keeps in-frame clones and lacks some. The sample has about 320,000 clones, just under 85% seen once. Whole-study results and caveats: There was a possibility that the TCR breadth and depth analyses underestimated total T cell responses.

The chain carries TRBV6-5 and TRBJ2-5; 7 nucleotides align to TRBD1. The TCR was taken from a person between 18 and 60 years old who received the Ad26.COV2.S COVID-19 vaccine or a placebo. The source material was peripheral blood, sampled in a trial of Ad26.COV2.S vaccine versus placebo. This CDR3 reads CASSYFRDSQETQYF. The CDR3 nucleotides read TGTGCCAGCAGTTACTTTAGGGACAGTCAAGAGACCCAGTACTTC.